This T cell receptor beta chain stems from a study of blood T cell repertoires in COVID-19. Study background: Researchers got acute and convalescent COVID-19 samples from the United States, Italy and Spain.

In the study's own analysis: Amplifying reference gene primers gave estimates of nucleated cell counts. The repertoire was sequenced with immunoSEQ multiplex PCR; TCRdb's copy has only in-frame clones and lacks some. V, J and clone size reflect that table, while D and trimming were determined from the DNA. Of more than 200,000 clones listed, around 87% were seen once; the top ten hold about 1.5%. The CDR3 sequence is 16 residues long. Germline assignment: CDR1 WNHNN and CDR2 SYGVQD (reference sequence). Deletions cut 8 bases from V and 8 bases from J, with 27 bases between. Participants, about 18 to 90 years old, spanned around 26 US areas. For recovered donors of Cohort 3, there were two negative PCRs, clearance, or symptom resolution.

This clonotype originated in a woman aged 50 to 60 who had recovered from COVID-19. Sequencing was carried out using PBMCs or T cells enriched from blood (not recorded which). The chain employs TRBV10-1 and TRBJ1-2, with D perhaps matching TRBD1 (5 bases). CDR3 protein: CASVLHRARGLSGYTF. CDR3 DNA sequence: TGCGCCAGCGTCCTTCATCGTGCGCGGGGCTTAAGCGGCTACACCTTC.